This T cell receptor beta chain is from a study of T-cell memory formation after mild COVID-19. Overall study results and limits: Those CD4+ clones that contracted were mainly in CM and EM (CD8+ ones in EMRA).

CDR3 length equals 18 residues. With 3 bases clipped from V and 2 bases from J, the junction kept 10 bases outside the gene matches. With constant-segment primers, 5'RACE yielded cDNA libraries of TCR alpha and TCR beta that carried sample barcodes and UMIs. TCRdb called the 5' RACE reads again in MiXCR, with one record for every CDR3 protein. The profile shows fewer than 450,000 distinct CDR3 sequences, less than 25% of them singletons. This clonotype was counted between two and nine times. The antigen remains unidentified. This TCR derives from an adult woman who had mild COVID-19 (a few samples of this study predate the infection). Cell type and time point are not known. Specimen: PBMCs or a T cell subset sorted from them (not recorded which). The chain is built from TRBV12-3 or TRBV12-4 and TRBJ2-3; 11 nucleotides align to TRBD2. The CDR3 here is CASSFSGPGLADTDTQYF. The CDR3 region has the DNA TGTGCCAGCAGTTTTTCCGGACCGGGACTAGCGGACACAGATACGCAGTATTTT.